A single sample gave rise to the 31 T cell receptor beta chains below, sequenced in a study of cytomegalovirus exposure and HLA in healthy donors. The PCR used 60 Vbeta and 13 Jbeta primers. Some clones are missing from TCRdb's copy, which holds only in-frame ones; the method was immunoSEQ multiplex PCR. The data hold 95,000 to 150,000 clones, with over 60% observed a single time. The sequencing input was PBMCs. All receptors come from a man aged 45-60 years in good health and CMV-seronegative.

The V and J genes are TRBV13 and TRBJ2-6; 7 bases are shared with TRBD1. V was pared by 4 bases and J by 1 base, with 10 bases of the junction left unmatched. The germline V gene has CDR1 PRHDT and CDR2 FYEKMQ (reference sequence). This CDR3 is built from 18 residues. The CDR3 here is CASSSTTGVASGANVLTF. CDR3 bases: TGTGCCAGCAGCTCTACCACAGGGGTGGCGTCTGGGGCCAACGTCCTGACTTTC. Drawing the rest from reference TRBV13 and TRBJ2-6, the complete variable domain is AAGVIQSPRHLIKEKRETATLKCYPIPRHDTVYWYQQGPGQDPQFLISFYEKMQSDKGSIPDRFSAQQFSDYHSELNMSSLELGDSALYFCASSSTTGVASGANVLTFGAGSRLTVL.

This clone has only one observation. The chain carries TRBV28 and TRBJ1-2, with 10 bases that match TRBD1. Germline CDR1 is MDHEN and CDR2 is SYDVKM. Trimming removed 7 bases from V and 8 bases from J; junction bases left unmatched: 10. This CDR3 is 14 amino acids long. The CDR3 loop reads CASTTGTGAVGYTF. DNA of the CDR3: TGTGCCAGCACCACCGGGACAGGGGCCGTCGGCTACACCTTC.

There are a few counts of this clone. The V and J genes are TRBV10-3 and TRBJ1-2, with 9 nucleotides matching TRBD1. The germline CDR1 and CDR2 sequences are ENHRY and SYGVKD. V was clipped by 7 bases and J by 6 bases; unmatched bases: 6. CDR3 length: 13 amino acids. The CDR3 loop is CAITPTGGDGYTF. The CDR3 bases are TGTGCCATCACCCCGACAGGGGGGGATGGCTACACCTTC.

The gene calls are TRBV7-6 and TRBJ2-5; D is unresolved. V shed 5 bases and J shed 0 bases, with 7 bases lying between them. CDR1 is SGHVS, CDR2 FNYEAQ, per germline. This CDR3 has 13 amino acids. The CDR3 reads CASSLWYQETQYF. CDR3 DNA: TGTGCCAGCAGCCTATGGTACCAAGAGACCCAGTACTTC.

V usage is TRBV11-2 and J usage is TRBJ1-1, with a tentative D call TRBD1 (5 bases). From germline, CDR1 is SGHAT and CDR2 FQNNGV. Between the trimmed V and J ends, which lost 5 bases and 0 bases, there was a span of 13 bases. The CDR3 is 15 residues long. The chain's CDR3 is CASSQLTVMNTEAFF. In DNA form, the CDR3 reads TGTGCCAGCAGCCAATTGACAGTCATGAACACTGAAGCTTTCTTT.

The CDR3 loop reads CASSLGQTTDTQYF. CDR3 coding DNA: TGCGCCAGCAGTCTGGGACAGACCACAGATACGCAGTATTTT. This rearrangement joins TRBV5-1 to TRBJ2-3; the match to TRBD1 covers 7 bases. This CDR3 spans 14 amino acids. Trimming removed 5 bases from V and 2 bases from J; junction bases left unmatched: 5. The germline gives CDR1 SGHRS, CDR2 YFSETQ.

Note on this clone: Other nucleotide sequences in the sample specify the same CDR3. The chain combines TRBV27 with TRBJ2-7; D is possibly TRBD2 (5 bases). Germline V lookup: CDR1 MNHEY, CDR2 SMNVEV (reference sequence). The CDR3 loop spans 14 amino acids. Trimming removed 3 bases at V and 5 bases at J, with 14 bases between. The CDR3, as DNA: TGTGCCAGCAGTTTGGGATCCGGCGGGCACGAGCAGTACTTC. Encoded protein: CASSLGSGGHEQYF.

The rearrangement joins TRBV5-1 to TRBJ2-3; D uncertain. CDR1 and CDR2 from the germline V gene are SGHRS and YFSETQ. The V end lost 1 base, the J end lost 6 bases, and 3 bases lay between the germline ends. CDR3 length: 11 residues. CDR3 bases: TGCGCCAGCAGCTTGTATGATACGCAGTATTTT. Translation gives CASSLYDTQYF.

This clone has just one count. The rearrangement links TRBV7-6 to TRBJ2-7; maybe TRBD2 (6 bases). Germline assignment: CDR1 SGHVS and CDR2 FNYEAQ. The CDR3 consists of 15 residues. Trimming took 7 bases from V and 4 from J, leaving 20 bases between them. The CDR3 DNA reads as TGTGCCAGCACCCCAACCTGGCGGGGCCCATACGAGCAGTACGTC. Translated: CASTPTWRGPYEQYV.

The V call is TRBV5-6, the J call TRBJ1-1; no reliable D call. Trimming removed 4 bases from V and 3 bases from J, with 10 bases in between. Germline V gives CDR1 SGHDT, CDR2 YYEEEE. The CDR3 totals 13 residues. CDR3 in DNA: TGTGCCAGCAGCCCCCAGACTGACACTGAAGCTTTCTTT. It yields the protein CASSPQTDTEAFF.

This clone turned up a few times. The rearrangement uses TRBV30 and TRBJ2-7; 7 bases align to TRBD2. Losses at the gene ends were 0 bases for V and 3 bases for J; bases not matched to a gene: 2. The V gene's germline CDR1 is GTSNPN and CDR2 SVGIG (reference sequence). This CDR3 has 13 amino acids. The CDR3 sequence: CAWSVGGGYEQYF. In DNA form, the CDR3 reads TGTGCCTGGAGTGTGGGCGGGGGCTACGAGCAGTACTTC.

The DNA of the CDR3 is TGTGCCAGCAGCTTACAGCAGGGTTCACCCCTCCACTTT. This translates into CASSLQQGSPLHF. The chain is built from TRBV11-3 and TRBJ1-6; possible D gene TRBD1, 5 bases. This CDR3 is 13 amino acids long. V was shortened by 2 bases and J by 9 bases, with 8 bases between the two germline ends. Germline values: CDR1 SGHNT, CDR2 YENEEA. The full variable domain, rest sourced from reference TRBV11-3 and TRBJ1-6, is EAGVVQSPRYKIIEKKQPVAFWCNPISGHNTLYWYLQNLGQGPELLIRYENEEAVDDSQLPKDRFSAERLKGVDSTLKIQPAELGDSAVYLCASSLQQGSPLHFGNGTRLTVT.

The J gene is TRBJ1-1, the V gene TRBV4-1; D might be TRBD1 (5 bases). Germline V CDR1 and CDR2: MGHRA, YSYEKL. The CDR3 covers 13 residues. Trimming pared 4 bases from V and 6 bases from J, leaving 12 bases between. CDR3 bases: TGCGCCAGCAGCCTACAACGGGGGTCTGAAGCTTTCTTT. It yields the protein CASSLQRGSEAFF.

V is TRBV11-3 and J is TRBJ2-2; possibly TRBD1 for D (5 bases). Trimming removed 3 bases at V and 6 bases at J, with 11 bases between. Germline V gene lookup returns CDR1 SGHNT and CDR2 YENEEA. The CDR3 is 14 amino acids. The CDR3 coding sequence is TGTGCCAGCAGCTTCAGGGTGGGCCCCGGGGAGCTGTTTTTT. It codes for CASSFRVGPGELFF.

The table lists this clone with a few counts. This chain connects TRBV29-1 to TRBJ2-2; 8 bases fit TRBD2. The CDR3 consists of 13 residues. Per germline, CDR1 SQVTM and CDR2 ANQGSEA. V dropped 4 bases and J dropped 5; count of bases not matched to a gene: 3. The CDR3 sequence is CSVVSGGTGELFF. CDR3 in DNA: TGCAGCGTTGTCAGCGGGGGAACCGGGGAGCTGTTTTTT.

This clone was recorded a few times. The chain joins TRBV6-1 to TRBJ1-2; perhaps TRBD1 as D (5 bases). Germline CDR1 MNHNS, CDR2 SASEGT. With 0 bases removed from V and 7 bases from J, the gap between germline ends came to 18 bases. The CDR3 length is 16 residues. CDR3 nucleotides: TGTGCCAGCAGTGAAGCCGGGCAGGGTGTTTGGGGTGGCTACACCTTC. Translating it yields CASSEAGQGVWGGYTF.

V is TRBV7-2 and J is TRBJ2-2, with 7 bases lining up with TRBD2. The germline gives CDR1 SGHTA, CDR2 FQGNSA. V lost 2 bases and J lost 0; bases outside the gene matches: 3. CDR3 length: 16 amino acids. The CDR3 sequence is CASSLSAGTNTGELFF. As DNA, the CDR3 is TGTGCCAGCAGCTTATCAGCGGGGACGAACACCGGGGAGCTGTTTTTT.

V gene TRBV19 combines with J gene TRBJ1-2; a weak D match, TRBD1 (5 bases). The germline V and J ends were trimmed by 8 bases and 8 bases, with 30 bases remaining between them. CDR3 size: 17 residues. Germline V lookup: CDR1 LNHDA, CDR2 SQIVND (reference sequence). The CDR3 nucleotides are TGTGCCAGTTCTCGGGGGAATTCCGGGACGGCCGTTAAGGGCTACACCTTC. Amino acids: CASSRGNSGTAVKGYTF.

The sample holds one count of this clone. The chain is built from TRBV6-5 and TRBJ1-3; 8 nucleotides match TRBD1. Germline V CDR1 and CDR2: MNHEY, SVGAGI. With 4 bases clipped from V and 7 bases from J, the junction kept 12 bases outside the gene matches. The CDR3 loop spans 16 amino acids. The CDR3 DNA reads as TGTGCCAGCAGTTCCCCGGGACAGGTCGGTGCGAACACCATATATTTT. It yields the protein CASSSPGQVGANTIYF.

This chain joins TRBV6-5 and TRBJ2-7, with 11 bases matching TRBD2. CDR3 length equals 16 residues. Germline trimming cut 0 bases from V and 6 bases from J; bases unmatched to any gene: 7. In germline, CDR1 is MNHEY, CDR2 SVGAGI. The CDR3 sequence is CASSYSIAGGRSEQYF. CDR3 coding DNA: TGTGCCAGCAGTTACTCAATAGCGGGGGGGCGCAGCGAGCAGTACTTC.

The genes are TRBV4-3 and TRBJ1-4; D may be TRBD1 (6 bases). The V gene's germline CDR1 is LGHNA and CDR2 YSLEER. Trimming removed 1 base at V and 0 bases at J, with 12 bases between. CDR3 length equals 17 residues. The CDR3 protein is CASSQAQGTATNEKLFF. The CDR3 DNA sequence: TGCGCCAGCAGCCAAGCCCAGGGGACCGCAACTAATGAAAAACTGTTTTTT.

The V call is TRBV28, the J call TRBJ1-4; D remains unclear. CDR1 and CDR2 from the germline V gene are MDHEN and SYDVKM. Trimming removed 3 bases at V and 6 bases at J, with 11 bases between. CDR3 length: 14 residues. The CDR3 DNA reads as TGTGCCAGCAGTTTCGGGTTTTTCGATGAAAAACTGTTTTTT. Amino acids: CASSFGFFDEKLFF.

To note about this clone: Distinct nucleotide sequences in the sample also encode this CDR3. The chain joins TRBV2 to TRBJ2-2; TRBD1 matches 8 bases. The ends lost 6 bases at V and 2 bases at J; junction bases unmatched: 2. Germline V gene data show CDR1 as SNHLY and CDR2 as FYNNEI. This CDR3 is built from 14 residues. CDR3 in amino acids: CASRDRANTGELFF. Written as DNA, the CDR3 is TGTGCCAGCAGGGACAGGGCCAACACCGGGGAGCTGTTTTTT.

The rearrangement joins TRBV19 to TRBJ2-3, with D perhaps TRBD2 (5 bases). Trimming took 5 bases from V and 0 from J, leaving 9 bases between them. The V gene's germline CDR1 is LNHDA and CDR2 SQIVND (reference sequence). The CDR3 sequence is 14 residues long. For the CDR3, the DNA is TGTGCCAGTAGTCTCGGACTGAGCACAGATACGCAGTATTTT. It codes for CASSLGLSTDTQYF.

The sample holds a few counts of this clone. The rearrangement links TRBV9 to TRBJ2-2; 11 nucleotides align to TRBD1. The length of the CDR3 is 16 residues. V dropped 6 bases and J dropped 6; count of bases not matched to a gene: 10. Germline CDR1 SGDLS, CDR2 YYNGEE. CDR3 protein: CASTPFGTGGPGELFF. In DNA form, the CDR3 reads TGTGCCAGCACCCCGTTCGGGACAGGGGGACCCGGGGAGCTGTTTTTT.

The gene calls are TRBV14 and TRBJ2-6; D possibly corresponds to TRBD2 (5 bases). Germline V gene lookup returns CDR1 SGHDN and CDR2 FVKESK. CDR3 length equals 15 residues. V lost 4 bases and J 3 bases, leaving 10 bases between the germline ends. The CDR3 loop is CASSRTGSGANVLTF. The CDR3 nucleotides are TGTGCCAGCAGCCGGACGGGGAGTGGGGCCAACGTCCTGACTTTC.

The chain links TRBV7-9 to TRBJ1-2, with D possibly being TRBD1 (6 bases). This CDR3 contains 13 residues. V was cut by 5 bases and J by 6 bases, with 13 bases left in between. Looked up from germline, CDR1 is SEHNR and CDR2 is FQNEAQ (reference sequence). CDR3 loop: CASSPRGGHGYTF. The DNA for the CDR3 is TGTGCCAGCAGCCCGAGGGGGGGACATGGCTACACCTTC.

The chain uses TRBV7-2 and TRBJ2-2; 10 positions match TRBD1. Unmatched junction bases numbered 7, after V lost 5 bases and J lost 7 bases. Germline CDR1 is SGHTA and CDR2 is FQGNSA. CDR3 length equals 15 residues. The CDR3 DNA is TGTGCCAGCAGCCCGGACAGGGGGGTGGACGGGGAGCTGTTTTTT. It encodes CASSPDRGVDGELFF.

The chain couples TRBV18 to TRBJ1-1; 9 nucleotides agree with TRBD1. With V trimmed by 4 bases and J by 6 bases, 6 bases remained unmatched. The CDR3 totals 14 residues. Germline-derived CDR1 and CDR2 are KGHSH and LQKENI. The DNA of the CDR3 is TGTGCCAGCTCACTAGGACAGGGGAGGCCTGAAGCTTTCTTT. Its translation: CASSLGQGRPEAFF. The full variable domain, rest sourced from reference TRBV18 and TRBJ1-1, is NAGVMQNPRHLVRRRGQEARLRCSPMKGHSHVYWYRQLPEEGLKFMVYLQKENIIDESGMPKERFSAEFPKEGPSILRIQQVVRGDSAAYFCASSLGQGRPEAFFGQGTRLTVV.

This clone has only one observation. The chain combines TRBV5-4 with TRBJ2-5, with 11 bases lining up with TRBD2. CDR1 and CDR2 from the germline V gene are SGHNT and YYREEE (reference sequence). Unmatched junction bases numbered 4, after V lost 4 bases and J lost 2 bases. The CDR3 is 15 amino acids. For the CDR3, the DNA is TGTGCCAGCAGCCGAAGGACTAGCGGGCAAGAGACCCAGTACTTC. It is translated as CASSRRTSGQETQYF. Complete variable domain (other parts from reference TRBV5-4 and TRBJ2-5): ETGVTQSPTHLIKTRGQQVTLRCSSQSGHNTVSWYQQALGQGPQFIFQYYREEENGRGNFPPRFSGLQFPNYSSELNVNALELDDSALYLCASSRRTSGQETQYFGPGTRLLVL.

The chain employs TRBV28 and TRBJ1-2; TRBD1 matches 8 bases. The CDR3 loop spans 12 amino acids. Per the germline V gene, CDR1 is MDHEN and CDR2 is SYDVKM. The trim removed 10 bases at V and 6 bases at J, leaving 7 bases unmatched. CDR3 sequence: CAILPTGDGYTF. CDR3 bases: TGTGCCATCCTCCCGACAGGGGATGGCTACACCTTC.